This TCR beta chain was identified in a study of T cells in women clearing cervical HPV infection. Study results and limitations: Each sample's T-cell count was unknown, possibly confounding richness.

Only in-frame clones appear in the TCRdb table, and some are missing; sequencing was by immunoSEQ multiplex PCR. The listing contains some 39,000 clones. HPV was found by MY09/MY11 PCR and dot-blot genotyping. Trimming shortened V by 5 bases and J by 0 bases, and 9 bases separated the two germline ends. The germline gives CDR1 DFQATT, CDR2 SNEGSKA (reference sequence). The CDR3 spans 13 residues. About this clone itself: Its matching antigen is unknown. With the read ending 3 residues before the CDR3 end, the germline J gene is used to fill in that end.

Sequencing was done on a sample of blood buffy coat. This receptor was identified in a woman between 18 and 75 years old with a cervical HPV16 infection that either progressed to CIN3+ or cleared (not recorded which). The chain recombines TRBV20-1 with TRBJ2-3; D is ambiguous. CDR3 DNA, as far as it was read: TGCAGTGCTTACGGGTCGAGCACAGATACG. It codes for CSAYGSSTDT. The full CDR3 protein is CSAYGSSTDTQYF.